The clone carrying this T cell receptor beta chain turned up a few times. An expansion of CD8+CD57+ cells by flow cytometry had been shown in patients chosen for sequencing. Germline V gives CDR1 SQVTM, CDR2 ANQGSEA. Trimming took 4 bases from V and 4 from J; bases not matched to a gene: 10. CDR3 length: 15 amino acids. This record belongs to a study of CD8+CD57+ T cells in acquired aplastic anemia. Genomic DNA constituted the template upon which TCR beta VDJ and CDR3 profiling was performed. TCRdb called the reads again in MiXCR, with one record for every CDR3 protein. The sample lists about half a million distinct CDR3 sequences, around 32% seen once, with around 0.82% in the top ten.

The chain combines TRBV29-1 with TRBJ2-1; 7 bases are a match to TRBD2. The specimen was sorted CD4+, CD8+, or CD8+CD57+ T cells (not recorded which) from PBMCs. This clonotype was sampled from a human donor with aplastic anemia. The CDR3 DNA reads as TGCAGCGTTGTCGGTATGGGCGGGGGTTACAATGAGCAGTTCTTC. Its protein is CSVVGMGGGYNEQFF.